This T cell receptor (beta chain) was recovered during a study of T-cell memory formation after mild COVID-19. Turning to the study itself: TCR clusters mostly belonged to single donors.

General observations from the study: Clones shrinking from day 15 to 85 showed even CD4/CD8 mixes; later expanders tilted CD4+. CD4+ contracting clones were found mainly in CM and EM, and CD8+ ones in EMRA.

TCRdb recomputed calls from the 5' RACE reads with MiXCR, one row per CDR3 protein. The sample shows about 100,000 distinct CDR3 sequences, more than 9.5% of them seen only once. The CDR3 runs to 13 residues. V lost 1 base to trimming and J lost 6 bases, with 10 bases between them. Germline assignment: CDR1 SEHNR and CDR2 FQNEAQ (reference sequence). This clonotype was seen a few times. The target antigen is unknown. The source of this sequence is a man between 18 and 35 years old who had mild COVID-19 (a few samples of this study predate the infection). Cell type and time point are not known. The material sequenced was PBMCs or a T cell subset sorted from them (not recorded which). This chain links TRBV7-9 with TRBJ2-7, with a tentative D call TRBD2 (5 bases). The CDR3 loop reads CASSLVASGEQYV. CDR3 nucleotide sequence: TGTGCCAGCAGCTTAGTTGCCAGCGGCGAGCAGTACGTC.